This T cell receptor (beta chain) originates from a study of blood T cell repertoires in COVID-19. Study processing details: Amplification of reference gene primers provided the estimated nucleated cell counts. Profiled with immunoSEQ multiplex PCR; TCRdb holds only in-frame clones, not every one. That table is the source of V, J and clone size, and D and trimming were worked out from the DNA. The sample shows under 250,000 clones, over 75% of them seen only once. In germline, CDR1 is LGHNT, CDR2 FRNRAP. The CDR3 length is 15 residues. After removal of 6 bases from V and 2 bases from J, the junction contained 7 bases not matched to a gene.

This sequence joins TRBV12-5 and TRBJ1-3; TRBD1 matches 7 bases. Sequencing was done on a sample of peripheral blood. This sequence originates from a man aged 25-45 years who had recovered from COVID-19. The DNA of the CDR3 is TGTGCTAGTGGGGATTCCAGGGGGACTGGAAACACCATATATTTT. It yields the protein CASGDSRGTGNTIYF.